The clone carrying this TCR beta chain occurred a few times. No antigen is known for it. Germline V gene lookup returns CDR1 SGHAT and CDR2 FQDESV (reference sequence). The CDR3 is 13 residues long. Trimming shortened V by 4 bases and J by 0 bases, and 4 bases separated the two germline ends. The sample belongs to a study of beta chain features in type 1 diabetes. On average, the one heparinised blood draw given by each donor was 90 to 150 mL. Naive, central memory, regulatory and stem cell-like memory cells within the CD4+ compartment were sorted using CD45RO/CCR7/CD25/CD127/CD95/CD27. The authors reverse transcribed all of the isolated RNA, so sequencing captured expressed TCRB transcripts. Generated by immunoSEQ multiplex PCR, the TCRdb table keeps only in-frame clones and is missing some. The sample has hundreds of thousands of clones; about a sixth are singletons. Study results and caveats: These data did not resolve whether HLA type affects TCRB rearrangement. PCR, the amplification step, might favor shorter templates, equally in patients and controls.

The clonotype originates from a young man in good health. Sequencing was performed on naive CD4+ T cells from blood. The chain couples TRBV11-1 to TRBJ1-5, with D unclear. CDR3 loop: CASSSNSNQPQHF. In DNA form, the CDR3 reads TGTGCCAGCAGCTCCAATAGCAATCAGCCCCAGCATTTT.